Listed below are T cell receptor beta chains from one sample, sequenced in a study of blood T cells in healthy people across ages. TCRdb reprocessed the 5' RACE reads via MiXCR and lists one record per CDR3 protein. The sample lists roughly 900,000 distinct CDR3 sequences; 45% to 50% were seen once. Sequenced input: blood. The receptors were sampled from a man under 40 in good health. Each CDR3 is given with its conserved first and last residue. The D gene is left open where the match is weak. Not every row has a clone size; where given, it reads once, few, many or a size class.

TRBV4-1	-	-	TRBJ2-6	TGCGCCAGCAGCCAAGATCAAGAGGCCAACGTCCTGACTTTC	CASSQDQEANVLTF
TRBV6-1	-	few	TRBJ1-1	TGTGCCAGCAGAGGACAGCCGAACACTGAAGCTTTCTTT	CASRGQPNTEAFF
TRBV5-6	TRBD2	-	TRBJ2-3	TGTGCCAGCAGCCCGGAGGGCGGGAGTAGGCTAGATACGCAGTATTTT	CASSPEGGSRLDTQYF
TRBV28	-	-	TRBJ2-7	TGTGCCTGCAGTTCGGGGACGGAACTCTACGAGCAGTACTTC	CACSSGTELYEQYF
TRBV24-1	-	-	TRBJ2-2	TGTGCCACCAGTGACCCCAGGGGAAACACCGGGGAGCTGTTTTTT	CATSDPRGNTGELFF
TRBV4-1	-	-	TRBJ2-7	TGCGCCAGCAGCCAAGGGGCAGGGACCTACGAGCAGTACTTC	CASSQGAGTYEQYF
TRBV6-4	-	-	TRBJ2-2	TGTGCCAGCAGTGAGCGGACTAACACCGGGGAGCTGTTTTTT	CASSERTNTGELFF
TRBV12-3/TRBV12-4	-	-	TRBJ1-1	TGTGCCAGCAGTTTACAGGCTTTGGGGGCAGGTACTGAAGCTTTCTTT	CASSLQALGAGTEAFF
TRBV6-5	TRBD2	-	TRBJ2-2	TGTGCCAGCAGTTCTGTAGCGGGGGGGATAGGAGCGGGAGAGCTGTTTTTT	CASSSVAGGIGAGELFF
TRBV20-1	TRBD2	-	TRBJ2-7	TGCAGTGCTCCTTCCGCTAGCGGGGCCTACGAGCAGTACTTC	CSAPSASGAYEQYF
TRBV6-1	TRBD2	few	TRBJ2-3	TGTGCCAGCACCTTGACTAGCGTAGTTACAGATACGCAGTATTTT	CASTLTSVVTDTQYF
TRBV4-1	TRBD2	-	TRBJ2-3	TGCGCCAGCAGCCAGAGAATACAAACCGCGGGGATCGGGGGGGCCTCAGATACGCAGTATTTT	CASSQRIQTAGIGGASDTQYF
TRBV27	-	-	TRBJ1-5	TGTGCCAGCAGTCCCCGCGGAGGGGTGAATCAGCCCCAGCATTTT	CASSPRGGVNQPQHF
TRBV12-3/TRBV12-4	TRBD2	-	TRBJ2-3	TGTGCCAGCAGTCCTAGGCGCTCTAGCGGGGGGGCGCGCACAGATACGCAGTATTTT	CASSPRRSSGGARTDTQYF
TRBV10-3	TRBD1	-	TRBJ2-1	TGTGCCACCCTACAGGGGGTTGGGAGTGAGCAGTTCTTC	CATLQGVGSEQFF
TRBV4-1	-	few	TRBJ2-5	TGCGCCAGCAGCGCCTTGGGCTTCGATGAGCAGTACTTC	CASSALGFDEQYF